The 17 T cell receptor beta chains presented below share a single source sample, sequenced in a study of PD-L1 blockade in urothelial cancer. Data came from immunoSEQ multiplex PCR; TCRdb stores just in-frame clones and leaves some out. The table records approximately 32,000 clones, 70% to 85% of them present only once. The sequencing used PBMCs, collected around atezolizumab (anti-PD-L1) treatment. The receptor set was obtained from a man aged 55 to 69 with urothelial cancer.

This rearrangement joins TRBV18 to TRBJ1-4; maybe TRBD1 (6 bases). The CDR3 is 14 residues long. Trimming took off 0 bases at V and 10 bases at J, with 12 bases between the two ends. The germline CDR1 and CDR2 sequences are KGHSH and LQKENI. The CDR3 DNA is TGTGCCAGCTCACCACCTGAGAAACAGGGAAAACTGTTTTTT. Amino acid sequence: CASSPPEKQGKLFF.

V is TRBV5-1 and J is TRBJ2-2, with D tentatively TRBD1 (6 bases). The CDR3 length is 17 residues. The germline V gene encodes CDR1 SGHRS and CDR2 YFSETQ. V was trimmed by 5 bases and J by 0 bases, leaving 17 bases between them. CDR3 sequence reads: CASRTGVSTANTGELFF. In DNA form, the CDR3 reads TGCGCCAGCAGGACAGGAGTATCCACCGCGAACACCGGGGAGCTGTTTTTT.

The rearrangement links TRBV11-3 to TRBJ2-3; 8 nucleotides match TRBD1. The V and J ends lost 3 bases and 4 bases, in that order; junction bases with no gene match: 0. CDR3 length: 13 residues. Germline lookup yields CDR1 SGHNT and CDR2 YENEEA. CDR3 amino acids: CASSLTGADTQYF. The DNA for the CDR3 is TGTGCCAGCAGCTTGACAGGGGCAGATACGCAGTATTTT.

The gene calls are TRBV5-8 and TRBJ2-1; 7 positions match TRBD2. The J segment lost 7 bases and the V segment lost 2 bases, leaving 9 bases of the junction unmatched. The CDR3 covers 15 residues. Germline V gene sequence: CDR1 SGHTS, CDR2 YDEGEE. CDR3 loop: CASSLFRDYGNEQFF. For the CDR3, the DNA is TGTGCCAGCAGCTTATTTCGGGACTACGGTAATGAGCAGTTCTTC.

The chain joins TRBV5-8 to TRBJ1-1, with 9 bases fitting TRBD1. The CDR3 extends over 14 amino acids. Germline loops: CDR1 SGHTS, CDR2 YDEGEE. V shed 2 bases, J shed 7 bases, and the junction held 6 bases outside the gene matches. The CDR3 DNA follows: TGTGCCAGCAGCTTTTACAGGGGGCAGGGTGAAGCTTTCTTT. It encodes CASSFYRGQGEAFF.

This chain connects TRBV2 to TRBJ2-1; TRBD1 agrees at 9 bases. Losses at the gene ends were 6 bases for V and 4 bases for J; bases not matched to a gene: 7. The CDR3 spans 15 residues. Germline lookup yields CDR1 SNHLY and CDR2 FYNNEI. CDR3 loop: CASRAQDRGYNEQFF. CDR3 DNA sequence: TGTGCCAGCAGGGCGCAGGACAGGGGATACAATGAGCAGTTCTTC.

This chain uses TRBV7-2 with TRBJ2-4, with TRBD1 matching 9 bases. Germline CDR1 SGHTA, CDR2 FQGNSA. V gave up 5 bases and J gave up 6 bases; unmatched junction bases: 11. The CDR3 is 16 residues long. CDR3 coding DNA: TGTGCCAGCAGCCCGGGGTCTGGACAGGGGCGAAACATTCAGTACTTC. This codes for CASSPGSGQGRNIQYF.

The CDR3 DNA sequence: TGCAGCGTTTCGACAGGGACGAACACTGAAGCTTTCTTT. This encodes CSVSTGTNTEAFF. The chain recombines TRBV29-1 with TRBJ1-1, with 7 nucleotides matching TRBD1. Germline V gives CDR1 SQVTM, CDR2 ANQGSEA. Trimming cost V 5 bases and J 1 base; bases outside gene matches: 4. This CDR3 contains 13 residues.

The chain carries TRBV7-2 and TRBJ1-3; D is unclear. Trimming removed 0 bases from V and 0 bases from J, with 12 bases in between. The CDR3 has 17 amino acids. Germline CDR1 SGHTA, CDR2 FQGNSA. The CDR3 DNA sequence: TGTGCCAGCAGCTTAGCTAAGACACCTCACTCTGGAAACACCATATATTTT. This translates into CASSLAKTPHSGNTIYF.

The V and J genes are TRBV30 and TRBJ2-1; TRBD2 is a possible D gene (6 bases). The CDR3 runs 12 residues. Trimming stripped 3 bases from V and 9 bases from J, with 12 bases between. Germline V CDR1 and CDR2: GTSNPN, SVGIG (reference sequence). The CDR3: CAWSGGVAEQFF. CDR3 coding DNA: TGTGCCTGGAGCGGGGGAGTAGCTGAGCAGTTCTTC.

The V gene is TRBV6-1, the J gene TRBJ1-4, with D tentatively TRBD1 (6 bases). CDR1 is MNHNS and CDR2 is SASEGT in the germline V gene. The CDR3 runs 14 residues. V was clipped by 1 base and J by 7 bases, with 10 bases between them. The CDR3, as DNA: TGTGCCAGCAGTGAAGGAACAGGGAGTGAAAAACTGTTTTTT. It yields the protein CASSEGTGSEKLFF.

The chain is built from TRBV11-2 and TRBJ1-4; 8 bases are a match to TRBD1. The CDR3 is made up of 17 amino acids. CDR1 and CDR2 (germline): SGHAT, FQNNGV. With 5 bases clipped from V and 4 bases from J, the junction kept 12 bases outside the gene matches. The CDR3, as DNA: TGTGCCAGCAGCCGTCCCCCCACAGGGGGTTTTAATGAAAAACTGTTTTTT. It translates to CASSRPPTGGFNEKLFF.

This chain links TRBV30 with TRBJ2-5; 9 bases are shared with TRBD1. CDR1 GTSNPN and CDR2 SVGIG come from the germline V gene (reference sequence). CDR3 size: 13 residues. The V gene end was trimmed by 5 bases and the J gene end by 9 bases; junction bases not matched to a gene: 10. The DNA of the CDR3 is TGTGCCTGGGGGACAGGGCCCGGGGGAGCCCAGTACTTC. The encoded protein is CAWGTGPGGAQYF.

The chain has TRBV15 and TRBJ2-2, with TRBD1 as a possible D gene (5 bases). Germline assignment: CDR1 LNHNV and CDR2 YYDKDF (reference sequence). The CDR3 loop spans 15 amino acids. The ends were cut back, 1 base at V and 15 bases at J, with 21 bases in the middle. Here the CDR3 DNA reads TGTGCCACCAGCAGAGCTTATCGGACAAGGGGTCCTGTGTTTTTT. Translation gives CATSRAYRTRGPVFF.

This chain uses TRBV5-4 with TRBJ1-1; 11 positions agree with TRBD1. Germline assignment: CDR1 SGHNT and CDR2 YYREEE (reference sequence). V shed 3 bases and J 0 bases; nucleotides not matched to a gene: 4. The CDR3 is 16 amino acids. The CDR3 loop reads CASSWADRGLNTEAFF. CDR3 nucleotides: TGTGCCAGCAGCTGGGCGGACAGGGGGCTGAACACTGAAGCTTTCTTT.

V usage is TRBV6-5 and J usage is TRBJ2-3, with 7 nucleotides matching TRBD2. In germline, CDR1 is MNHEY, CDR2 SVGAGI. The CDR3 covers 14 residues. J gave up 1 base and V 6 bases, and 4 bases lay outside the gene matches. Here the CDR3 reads CASRGGFGTDTQYF. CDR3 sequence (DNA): TGTGCCAGCAGGGGGGGGTTTGGCACAGATACGCAGTATTTT.

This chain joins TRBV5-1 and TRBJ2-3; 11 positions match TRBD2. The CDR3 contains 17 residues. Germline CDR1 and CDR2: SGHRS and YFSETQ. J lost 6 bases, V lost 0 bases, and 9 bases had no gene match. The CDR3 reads CASSLVTSGTGMDTQYF. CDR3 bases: TGCGCCAGCAGCTTGGTGACTAGCGGGACGGGGATGGATACGCAGTATTTT.